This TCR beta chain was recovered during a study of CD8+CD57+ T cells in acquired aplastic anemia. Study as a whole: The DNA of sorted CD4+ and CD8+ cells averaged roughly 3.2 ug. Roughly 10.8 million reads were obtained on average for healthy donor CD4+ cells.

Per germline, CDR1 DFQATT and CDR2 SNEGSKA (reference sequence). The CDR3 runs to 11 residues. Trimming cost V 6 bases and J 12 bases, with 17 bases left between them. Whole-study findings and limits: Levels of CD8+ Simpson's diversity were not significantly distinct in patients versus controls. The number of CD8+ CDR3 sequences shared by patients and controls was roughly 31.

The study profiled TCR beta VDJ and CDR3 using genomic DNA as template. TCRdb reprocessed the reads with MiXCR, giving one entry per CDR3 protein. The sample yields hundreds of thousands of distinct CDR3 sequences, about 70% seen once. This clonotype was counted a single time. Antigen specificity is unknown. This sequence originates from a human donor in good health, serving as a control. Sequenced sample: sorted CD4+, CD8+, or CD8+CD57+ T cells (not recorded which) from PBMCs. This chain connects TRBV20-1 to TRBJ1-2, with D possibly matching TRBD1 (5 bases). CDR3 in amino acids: CSAGGKESHTF. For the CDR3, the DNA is TGCAGTGCCGGGGGAAAAGAGTCCCACACCTTC.